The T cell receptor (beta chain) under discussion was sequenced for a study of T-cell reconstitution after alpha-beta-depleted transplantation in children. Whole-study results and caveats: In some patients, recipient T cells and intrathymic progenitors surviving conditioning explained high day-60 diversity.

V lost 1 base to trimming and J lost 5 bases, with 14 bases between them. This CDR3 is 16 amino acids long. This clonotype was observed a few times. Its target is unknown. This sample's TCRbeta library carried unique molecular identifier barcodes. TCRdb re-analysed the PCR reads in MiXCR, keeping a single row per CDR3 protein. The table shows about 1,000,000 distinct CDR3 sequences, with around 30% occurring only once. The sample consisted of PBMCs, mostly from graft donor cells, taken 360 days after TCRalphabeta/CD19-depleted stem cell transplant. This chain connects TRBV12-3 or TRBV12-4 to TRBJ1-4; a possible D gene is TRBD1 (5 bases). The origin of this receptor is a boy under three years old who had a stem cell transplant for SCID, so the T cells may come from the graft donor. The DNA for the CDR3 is TGTGCCAGCAGTTTAGGAGGGGTGCCATACAATGAAAAACTGTTTTTT. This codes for CASSLGGVPYNEKLFF.